This T cell receptor (beta chain) originates from a study of patients and donors after allogeneic stem cell transplantation. Each CDR3 protein is one row after TCRdb ran MiXCR on the RT-PCR reads. This table has roughly 250,000 distinct CDR3 sequences, 13% to 15% appearing once. This CDR3 is 12 amino acids long. Germline V CDR1 and CDR2: DFQATT, SNEGSKA (reference sequence). V was clipped by 3 bases and J by 3 bases, with 8 bases between them. This clonotype was detected only a few times. The sequence derives from a human donor who was either an allogeneic HSCT recipient or a stem cell or donor lymphocyte infusion donor (not recorded which). It is not recorded whose cells these are; they may come from a transplant donor. This rearrangement joins TRBV20-1 to TRBJ1-1, with a tentative D call TRBD1 (5 bases). The sample was blood, either unsorted or a sorted T cell fraction (not recorded which). CDR3 in amino acids: CSASPGDTEAFF. In DNA, the CDR3 is TGCAGTGCTAGTCCGGGGGACACTGAAGCTTTCTTT.